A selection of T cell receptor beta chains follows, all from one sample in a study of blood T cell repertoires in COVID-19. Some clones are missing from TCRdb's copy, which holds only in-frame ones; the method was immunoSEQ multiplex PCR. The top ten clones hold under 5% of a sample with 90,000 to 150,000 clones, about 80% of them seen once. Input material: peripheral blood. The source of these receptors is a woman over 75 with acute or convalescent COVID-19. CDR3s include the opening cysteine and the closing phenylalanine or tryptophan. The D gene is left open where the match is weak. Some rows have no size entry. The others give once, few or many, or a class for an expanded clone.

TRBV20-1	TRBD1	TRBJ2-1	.	TGCAGTGCTCCGGACAGGGGGACGCAGTTCTTC	CSAPDRGTQFF
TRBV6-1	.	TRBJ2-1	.	TGTGCCAGCAGTGGGTTCCGGAGTCAGGGGCTATACAATGAGCAGTTCTTC	CASSGFRSQGLYNEQFF
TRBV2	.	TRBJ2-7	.	TGTGCCAGCAGGGCCGACTTCTACGAGCAGTACTTC	CASRADFYEQYF
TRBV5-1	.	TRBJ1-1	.	TGCGCCAGCAGCTTGGATCCGGGGAACACTGAAGCTTTCTTT	CASSLDPGNTEAFF
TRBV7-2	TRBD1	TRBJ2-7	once	TGTGCCAGCAGCTTATCCTCGACCGGGACAGGGGACTACGAGCAGTACTTC	CASSLSSTGTGDYEQYF
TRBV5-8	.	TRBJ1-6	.	TGTGCCAGCAGCTGGTCTCGACAGGCCTTGAGTCCACCCCTCCACTTT	CASSWSRQALSPPLHF
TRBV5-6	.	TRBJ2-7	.	TGTGCCAGCAGCTTGGGGCCTCTGGGCAGCTACTACGAGCAGTACTTC	CASSLGPLGSYYEQYF
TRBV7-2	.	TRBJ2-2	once	TGTGCCAGCAGCTTTGGGGGCAGGGGGGCGGGCGGGGAGCTGTTTTTT	CASSFGGRGAGGELFF
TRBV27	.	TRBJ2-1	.	TGTGCCAGCACTAGGGACTTAACCTACAATGAGCAGTTCTTC	CASTRDLTYNEQFF
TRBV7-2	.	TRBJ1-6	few	TGTGCCAGCAGCTTAGAAGGCAGGGTTCATTCACCCCTCCACTTT	CASSLEGRVHSPLHF
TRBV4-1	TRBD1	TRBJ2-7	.	TGCGCCAGCAGCGAAGAGGCCAGGGGGCGGGAGCAGTACTTC	CASSEEARGREQYF
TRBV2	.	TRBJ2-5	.	TGTGCCAGCAGTGAGGGTAGCGGAGAGACCCAGTACTTC	CASSEGSGETQYF
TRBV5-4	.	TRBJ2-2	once	TGTGCCAGCAGCTCCCCACCGGGACAAAACACCGGGGAGCTGTTTTTT	CASSSPPGQNTGELFF
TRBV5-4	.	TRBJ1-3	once	TGTGCCAGCAGCTTGATGGGCAGGGGCAGTGGAAACACCATATATTTT	CASSLMGRGSGNTIYF
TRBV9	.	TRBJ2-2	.	TGTGCCAGCAGCGTCGGGACTGAGAACACCGGGGAGCTGTTTTTT	CASSVGTENTGELFF
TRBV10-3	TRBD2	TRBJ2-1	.	TGTGCCACAGGAGGACTAGCGGGAGGTGAGAATGAGCAGTTCTTC	CATGGLAGGENEQFF
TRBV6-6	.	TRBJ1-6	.	TGTGCCAGCAGTCAATCGGGGGCAGATAATTCACCCCTCCACTTT	CASSQSGADNSPLHF
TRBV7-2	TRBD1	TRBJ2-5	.	TGTGCCAGCAGCTTGGACAGGGGAAGGGAGACCCAGTACTTC	CASSLDRGRETQYF
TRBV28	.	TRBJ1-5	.	TGTGCCAGCAGTTTACTTTTCCGGGGTAGCAATCAGCCCCAGCATTTT	CASSLLFRGSNQPQHF
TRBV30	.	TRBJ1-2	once	TGTGCCTGGAGTGTACAGCCGACACCTAACTATGGCTACACCTTC	CAWSVQPTPNYGYTF
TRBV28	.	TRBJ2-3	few	TGTGCCAGCAGTAACCGACAGGGAGGAACAGATACGCAGTATTTT	CASSNRQGGTDTQYF
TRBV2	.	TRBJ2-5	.	TGTGCCAGCAGTGATAGGACAGCTCAAGAGACCCAGTACTTC	CASSDRTAQETQYF
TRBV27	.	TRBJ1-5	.	TGTGCCAGCAGTTTTATCGGCGGTCAGCCCCAGCATTTT	CASSFIGGQPQHF
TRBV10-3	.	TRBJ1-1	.	TGTGCCATCAGTGAGGCTAGGGGAGGCACTGAAGCTTTCTTT	CAISEARGGTEAFF
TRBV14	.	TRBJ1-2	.	TGTGCCAGCAGCCCGCAGGGTCAGTATGGCTACACCTTC	CASSPQGQYGYTF
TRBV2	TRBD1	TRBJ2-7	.	TGTGCCAGCAGTGCACAGGGGTCCAGCGAGCAGTACTTC	CASSAQGSSEQYF
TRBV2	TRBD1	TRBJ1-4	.	TGTGCCACGACAGGGGATCCTAATGAAAAACTGTTTTTT	CATTGDPNEKLFF
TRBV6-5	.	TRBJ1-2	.	TGTGCCAGCAGTTACAGGGGCTTTTGGGATGGCTACACCTTC	CASSYRGFWDGYTF
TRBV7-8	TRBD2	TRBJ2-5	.	TGTGCCAGCAGCTTTGGAGCGGGAGGGCCAGAGACCCAGTACTTC	CASSFGAGGPETQYF
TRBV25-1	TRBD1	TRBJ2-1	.	TGTGCCAGCAGTGATTGGCCCGGGACAGGTCAGTTCTTC	CASSDWPGTGQFF
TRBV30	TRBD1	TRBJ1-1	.	TGTGCCTGGAAACAACCGGGACAGAGAGGAACTGAAGCTTTCTTT	CAWKQPGQRGTEAFF
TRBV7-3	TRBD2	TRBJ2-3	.	TGTGCCAGCAGCTTGCATAGCGGGGGCACAGATACGCAGTATTTT	CASSLHSGGTDTQYF
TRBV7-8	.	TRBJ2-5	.	TGTGCCAGCAGCGGGTGGGGCGAATACCAAGAGACCCAGTACTTC	CASSGWGEYQETQYF
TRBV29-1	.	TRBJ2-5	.	TGCAGCGTCCTCGCCCCAGGGGATATTGAGACCCAGTACTTC	CSVLAPGDIETQYF
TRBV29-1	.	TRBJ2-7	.	TGCAGCGTTCGGTCTAGCGAATACTACGAGCAGTACTTC	CSVRSSEYYEQYF
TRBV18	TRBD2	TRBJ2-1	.	TGTGCCAGCTCACAGAGCGGGGGGGTCTACAATGAGCAGTTCTTC	CASSQSGGVYNEQFF
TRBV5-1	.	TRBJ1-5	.	TGCGCCAGCAGCCAAACCGGGACAAGGAATCAGCCCCAGCATTTT	CASSQTGTRNQPQHF
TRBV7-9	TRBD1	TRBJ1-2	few	TGTGCCAGCAGCTCACAGGGGCTTGGCTACACCTTC	CASSSQGLGYTF
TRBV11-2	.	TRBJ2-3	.	TGTGCCAGCAGGATCTTGGCAGGAACAGATACGCAGTATTTT	CASRILAGTDTQYF
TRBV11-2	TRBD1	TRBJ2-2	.	TGTGCCAGCAGCCCCAGACAGGGGGGGACCATCGGGGAGCTGTTTTTT	CASSPRQGGTIGELFF
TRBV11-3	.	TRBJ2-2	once	TGTGCCAGCAGCCGAACCGGGACAACGAACACCGGGGAGCTGTTTTTT	CASSRTGTTNTGELFF
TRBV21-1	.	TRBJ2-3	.	TGTGCCAGCAGCAAAGGTTGGGGGCGAGATACGCAGTATTTT	CASSKGWGRDTQYF
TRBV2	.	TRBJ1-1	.	TGTGCCAGCACCTACCAGCGGGTGAACACTGAAGCTTTCTTT	CASTYQRVNTEAFF
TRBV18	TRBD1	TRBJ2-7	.	TGTGCCAGCTCACTCCCGGGACAGGGGAACTACGAGCAGTACTTC	CASSLPGQGNYEQYF
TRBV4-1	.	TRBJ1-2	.	TGCGCCAGCAGCCAAGAAGTTCTCAGGAGGGGAGTTAACTATGGCTACACCTTC	CASSQEVLRRGVNYGYTF
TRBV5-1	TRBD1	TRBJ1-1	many	TGCGCCAGCAGCTTGGTCTTAGGTATTTTTTTCCCAGACAGGGCCCCGAACGACACTGAAGCTTTCTTT	CASSLVLGIFFPDRAPNDTEAFF
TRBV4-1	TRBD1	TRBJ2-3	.	TGCGCCAGCAGCCACGGTGGACAGGGGATAGGAGATACGCAGTATTTT	CASSHGGQGIGDTQYF
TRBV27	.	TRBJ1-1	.	TGTGCCAGCAGATCTTGGGGGGGCACTGAAGCTTTCTTT	CASRSWGGTEAFF
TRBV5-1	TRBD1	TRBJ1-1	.	TGCGCCAGCAGCTTGGCGGGACAGGCACCGCGGAACACTGAAGCTTTCTTT	CASSLAGQAPRNTEAFF
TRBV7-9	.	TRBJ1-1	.	TGTGCCAGCAGCTCAGAAGGAGTGGCAGTCCACATGAACACTGAAGCTTTCTTT	CASSSEGVAVHMNTEAFF
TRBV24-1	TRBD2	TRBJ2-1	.	TGTGCCACCAGTGAACCGACTAGCGGAACCAACAATGAGCAGTTCTTC	CATSEPTSGTNNEQFF
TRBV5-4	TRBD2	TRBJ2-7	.	TGTGCCAGCAGCTTGCGGGCTAGCGGGGTCCCCTACGAGCAGTACTTC	CASSLRASGVPYEQYF
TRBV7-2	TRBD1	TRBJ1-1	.	TGTGCCAGCACCCTAGCTCGGACAGGAGAAGCTTTCTTT	CASTLARTGEAFF
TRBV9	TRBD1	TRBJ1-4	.	TGTGCCAGCAGCGTAAGGGGGACAGGAGATGAAAAACTGTTTTTT	CASSVRGTGDEKLFF
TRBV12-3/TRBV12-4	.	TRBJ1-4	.	TGTGCCAGCGTGGCCCAGATTAATGAAAAACTGTTTTTT	CASVAQINEKLFF
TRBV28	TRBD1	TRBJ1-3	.	TGTGCCAGCAGTGATGGGACAGCTGGAAACACCATATATTTT	CASSDGTAGNTIYF
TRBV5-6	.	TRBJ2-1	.	TGTGCCAGCAGCTTGGGGGTAGCTCCTGCCTACAATGAGCAGTTCTTC	CASSLGVAPAYNEQFF
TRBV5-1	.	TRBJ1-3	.	TGCGCCAGCAGCTTGGTGGGGGGGACGCATGGAAACACCATATATTTT	CASSLVGGTHGNTIYF
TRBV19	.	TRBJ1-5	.	TGTGCCAGTAGTACGGGGGGGAGGAAACAGCCCCAGCATTTT	CASSTGGRKQPQHF
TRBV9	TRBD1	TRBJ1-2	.	TGTGCCAGCAGCGTAGAATTGACAGGGATCAGCTATGGCTACACCTTC	CASSVELTGISYGYTF